A single sample is the source of the 24 T cell receptor beta chains below, sequenced in a study of T-cell reconstitution after alpha-beta-depleted transplantation in children. Unique molecular identifiers were incorporated when the TCRbeta library was constructed. TCRdb re-analysed the PCR reads in MiXCR, keeping a single row per CDR3 protein. This sample has about 610,000 distinct CDR3 sequences; approximately 10% occur once, and the top ten carry less than 5%. This material consisted of PBMCs from the stem cell graft donor, taken from the stem cell graft. The receptors were gathered from a human donor who donated a stem cell graft to a child with acute myeloid leukemia.

The chain combines TRBV30 with TRBJ2-7, with a weak D call TRBD2 (6 bases). The germline gives CDR1 GTSNPN, CDR2 SVGIG (reference sequence). V lost 5 bases and J 5 bases, leaving 13 bases between the germline ends. The CDR3 extends over 12 amino acids. CDR3 coding DNA: TGTGCCTGGGGAGGGGCGGTCCACGAGCAGTACTTC. Translated: CAWGGAVHEQYF. Full variable domain (rest looked up from reference TRBV30 and TRBJ2-7): SQTIHQWPATLVQPVGSPLSLECTVEGTSNPNLYWYRQAAGRGLQLLFYSVGIGQISSEVPQNLSASRPQDRQFILSSKKLLLSDSGFYLCAWGGAVHEQYFGPGTRLTVT.

This clonotype was counted between two and nine times. This sequence joins TRBV7-2 and TRBJ2-4, with D uncertain. Germline-derived CDR1 and CDR2 are SGHTA and FQGNSA. CDR3 size: 16 residues. The V gene lost 5 bases and the J gene lost 0 bases, with 14 bases spanning the gap. The CDR3 reads CASSPQSRVAKNIQYF. Here the CDR3 DNA reads TGTGCCAGCAGCCCGCAATCCCGGGTAGCCAAAAACATTCAGTACTTC.

This chain connects TRBV7-3 to TRBJ2-2; 12 bases fit TRBD2. CDR3 length equals 15 residues. The germline CDR1 and CDR2 sequences are SGHTA and FQGTGA. With V trimmed by 7 bases and J by 0 bases, 0 bases remained unmatched. CDR3 coding DNA: TGTGCCAGCACTAGCGGGAGGGCGAACACCGGGGAGCTGTTTTTT. Translating it yields CASTSGRANTGELFF.

The CDR3 loop is CASSQGQILRGQGYGYTF. CDR3 DNA sequence: TGTGCCAGCAGCCAAGGCCAGATTCTCAGGGGGCAAGGCTATGGCTACACCTTC. J is TRBJ1-2 and V is TRBV4-2, with TRBD1 matching 8 bases. V gave up 1 base and J gave up 4 bases; unmatched junction bases: 14. This CDR3 is 18 amino acids long. Germline V CDR1 and CDR2: LGHNA, YNFKEQ.

In its sample, this clonotype was seen many times. This chain links TRBV7-6 with TRBJ2-3; D ambiguous. The CDR3 is 15 amino acids. CDR1 and CDR2 from the germline V gene are SGHVS and FNYEAQ. V lost 5 bases and J 4 bases, leaving 16 bases between the germline ends. The CDR3 bases are TGTGCCAGCAGCACCTTAGGAGCTGGGTCAGATACGCAGTATTTT. It is translated as CASSTLGAGSDTQYF.

This clonotype was recorded at least ten times. The chain has TRBV28 and TRBJ1-6; D is undetermined. This CDR3 is built from 15 residues. Germline CDR1 reads MDHEN; CDR2 reads SYDVKM. Trimming took 1 base from V and 9 from J, leaving 13 bases between them. The CDR3 DNA reads TGTGCCAGCAGTTTATTGGGCAGAAACTCTTCACCCCTCCACTTT. Its protein is CASSLLGRNSSPLHF.

There are many counts of this clonotype. V usage is TRBV7-3 and J usage is TRBJ2-1; TRBD2 matches 11 bases. The CDR3 consists of 14 residues. The J segment lost 9 bases and the V segment lost 7 bases, leaving 8 bases of the junction unmatched. Germline V gives CDR1 SGHTA, CDR2 FQGTGA. CDR3 DNA sequence: TGTGCCAGCAACCTACTAGCGGGAGATGGTGAGCAGTTCTTC. The encoded protein is CASNLLAGDGEQFF.

In this sample, this clonotype turned up a few times. The chain uses TRBV4-3 and TRBJ2-1; 8 nucleotides line up with TRBD2. The CDR3 extends over 15 amino acids. J gave up 9 bases and V 2 bases, and 9 bases lay outside the gene matches. Looked up from germline, CDR1 is LGHNA and CDR2 is YSLEER. The CDR3 loop is CASSQIAGSPGEQFF. CDR3 sequence (DNA): TGCGCCAGCAGCCAAATAGCGGGATCGCCGGGTGAGCAGTTCTTC.

This chain connects TRBV30 to TRBJ2-7; 10 bases line up with TRBD1. Germline V gene sequence: CDR1 GTSNPN, CDR2 SVGIG (reference sequence). This CDR3 is 13 amino acids long. The junction had 9 bases not matched to a gene; V was cut back by 8 bases and J by 5 bases. CDR3 bases: TGTGCCGGAAACCGGGACAGGGGTCACGAGCAGTACTTC. This gives the protein CAGNRDRGHEQYF.

This clonotype was seen repeatedly, ten times or more. The genes are TRBV3-1 and TRBJ1-1, with D unclear. Germline lookup yields CDR1 LGHDT and CDR2 YNNKEL (reference sequence). Trimming stripped 1 base from V and 5 bases from J, with 11 bases between. The CDR3 has 14 amino acids. The CDR3 region has the DNA TGTGCCAGCAGCCAAGGGGGAGTTTGGACTGAAGCTTTCTTT. This encodes CASSQGGVWTEAFF. Supplemented by reference TRBV3-1 and TRBJ1-1, the full variable domain reads DTAVSQTPKYLVTQMGNDKSIKCEQNLGHDTMYWYKQDSKKFLKIMFSYNNKELIINETVPNRFSPKSPDKAHLNLHINSLELGDSAVYFCASSQGGVWTEAFFGQGTRLTVV.

This clonotype was recorded at least ten times. The genes are TRBV29-1 and TRBJ2-7; TRBD1 matches at 9 bases. Per germline, CDR1 SQVTM and CDR2 ANQGSEA. V was pared by 3 bases and J by 5 bases, with 11 bases of the junction left unmatched. The CDR3 extends over 15 amino acids. In nucleotides, the CDR3 is TGCAGCGTTGAGGGAGGGACAGGGAGCAGGGACGAGCAGTACTTC. Amino acid sequence: CSVEGGTGSRDEQYF.

The genes are TRBV11-3 and TRBJ1-1; D is ambiguous. The length of the CDR3 is 13 residues. CDR1 SGHNT and CDR2 YENEEA come from the germline V gene. V was cut by 1 base and J by 5 bases, with 8 bases left in between. DNA for the CDR3: TGTGCCAGCAGCTTAGGCCCCTTGACTGAAGCTTTCTTT. This codes for CASSLGPLTEAFF.

In the case of this clonotype: Just one base apart from a much larger clone, this may be a read error. The rearrangement joins TRBV11-1 to TRBJ2-1; D ambiguous. The CDR3 covers 12 residues. Germline V gene data show CDR1 as SGHAT and CDR2 as FQDESV (reference sequence). The CDR3 spells CAGSFSEDEQFF. The CDR3 coding sequence is TGTGCCGGCAGCTTCTCAGAGGATGAGCAGTTCTTC.

This clonotype has a count of ten or more. The chain combines TRBV29-1 with TRBJ1-1, with 7 nucleotides matching TRBD1. Looked up from germline, CDR1 is SQVTM and CDR2 is ANQGSEA. The CDR3 loop spans 12 amino acids. As DNA, the CDR3 is TGCAGAGCCACAGGGGTGAACACTGAAGCTTTCTTT. This sequence encodes CRATGVNTEAFF.

This clonotype occurred many times. The J gene is TRBJ2-2, the V gene TRBV5-1, with D maybe TRBD2 (5 bases). The CDR3 sequence is 14 residues long. Germline CDR1 reads SGHRS; CDR2 reads YFSETQ. V was clipped by 7 bases and J by 7 bases, with 17 bases between them. CDR3 coding DNA: TGCGCCAGCCGAGGGCAGTTTCGTGACGGGGAGCTGTTTTTT. Translation: CASRGQFRDGELFF.

This clonotype has ten or more counts. The rearrangement joins TRBV6-5 to TRBJ2-5; no reliable D call. CDR1 and CDR2 from the germline V gene are MNHEY and SVGAGI. The CDR3 is 17 amino acids. V was trimmed by 0 bases and J by 2 bases, leaving 16 bases between them. The CDR3 loop reads CASSYSSQVWVQETQYF. In DNA form, the CDR3 reads TGTGCCAGCAGTTACTCGAGTCAGGTTTGGGTGCAAGAGACCCAGTACTTC.

The rearrangement uses TRBV2 and TRBJ2-4; TRBD1 is a possible D gene (6 bases). CDR1 and CDR2 (germline): SNHLY, FYNNEI. The CDR3 has 13 residues. The V gene lost 9 bases and the J gene lost 5 bases, with 14 bases spanning the gap. The CDR3 is CARRQVPENIQYF. The CDR3 DNA reads TGTGCCAGGAGACAGGTGCCGGAAAACATTCAGTACTTC.

This clonotype was counted a few times. V and J are TRBV29-1 and TRBJ2-7, with TRBD1 identical over 9 bases. The CDR3 has 12 amino acids. The V segment lost 8 bases and the J segment 7 bases; nucleotides outside the gene matches: 9. Germline V CDR1 and CDR2: SQVTM, ANQGSEA. CDR3 sequence reads: CSIRQGGNEQYF. CDR3 DNA sequence: TGCAGCATACGACAGGGGGGGAATGAGCAGTACTTC.

This clonotype was observed many times. The J gene is TRBJ2-1, the V gene TRBV6-5, with D unresolved. CDR1 is MNHEY and CDR2 is SVGAGI in the germline V gene. Trimming took off 6 bases at V and 9 bases at J, with 6 bases between the two ends. The CDR3 has 10 amino acids. The CDR3: CASSLGEQFF. For the CDR3, the DNA is TGTGCCAGCAGCCTTGGTGAGCAGTTCTTC.

The CDR3 protein is CASSLALGGVGTDTQYF. Here the CDR3 DNA reads TGCGCCAGCAGCTTGGCCCTGGGGGGCGTGGGCACAGATACGCAGTATTTT. The rearrangement uses TRBV5-1 and TRBJ2-3; either TRBD1 or TRBD2 may fit D (6 bases each). CDR3 size: 17 residues. V was pared by 0 bases and J by 1 base, with 15 bases between. The V gene's germline CDR1 is SGHRS and CDR2 YFSETQ.

The CDR3 DNA follows: TGCAGTGCTAGTCCCGGGGACCAAGAGACCCAGTACTTC. It translates to CSASPGDQETQYF. The chain combines TRBV20-1 with TRBJ2-5, with D perhaps matching TRBD2 (5 bases). This CDR3 region has 13 residues. Germline CDR1 DFQATT, CDR2 SNEGSKA (reference sequence). The V gene lost 3 bases and the J gene lost 0 bases, with 8 bases spanning the gap.

This clonotype was seen a few times. This chain uses TRBV7-9 with TRBJ1-2, with D hard to call. This CDR3 has 15 residues. Germline lookup yields CDR1 SEHNR and CDR2 FQNEAQ (reference sequence). The V end lost 1 base, the J end lost 6 bases, and 15 bases lay between the germline ends. This chain's CDR3 is CASSLGVGIMNGYTF. The CDR3 DNA is TGTGCCAGCAGCTTAGGGGTCGGGATTATGAATGGCTACACCTTC. The complete variable domain, with remaining parts taken from reference TRBV7-9 and TRBJ1-2, reads DTGVSQNPRHKITKRGQNVTFRCDPISEHNRLYWYRQTLGQGPEFLTYFQNEAQLEKSRLLSDRFSAERPKGSFSTLEIQRTEQGDSAMYLCASSLGVGIMNGYTFGSGTRLTVV.

The sample holds a few counts of this clonotype. The chain couples TRBV6-2 or TRBV6-3 to TRBJ2-1, with TRBD2 matching over 15 bases. With 7 bases clipped from V and 0 bases from J, the junction kept 7 bases outside the gene matches. Germline lookup yields CDR1 MNHEY and CDR2 SVGEGT. The length of the CDR3 is 18 residues. CDR3 sequence: CASTQRTSGRGSYNEQFF. The CDR3 coding sequence is TGTGCCAGCACCCAACGGACTAGCGGGAGGGGCTCCTACAATGAGCAGTTCTTC.

The chain is built from TRBV30 and TRBJ2-3; TRBD1 agrees at 9 bases. V shed 0 bases, J shed 10 bases, and the junction held 2 bases outside the gene matches. CDR3 size: 12 residues. From germline, CDR1 is GTSNPN and CDR2 SVGIG (reference sequence). The CDR3 DNA reads as TGTGCCTGGAGTGTCACAGGGGGCGCGCAGTATTTT. This codes for CAWSVTGGAQYF. Full variable domain (outside the CDR3, taken from reference TRBV30 and TRBJ2-3): SQTIHQWPATLVQPVGSPLSLECTVEGTSNPNLYWYRQAAGRGLQLLFYSVGIGQISSEVPQNLSASRPQDRQFILSSKKLLLSDSGFYLCAWSVTGGAQYFGPGTRLTVL.